The present T cell receptor (beta chain) was sequenced within a study of blood T cells in healthy people across ages. Points from the study as a whole: Per-million-T-cell TCR beta diversity fell roughly linearly with age. Because sorting was not performed, PBMCs prevented conclusive naive versus antigen-experienced comparison. Naive T cell percentage by flow cytometry tracked strongly with beta diversity.

Isolating PBMCs gave at least 6 million of these cells per sample. This CDR3 has 16 residues. Germline values: CDR1 MNHEY, CDR2 SVGAGI. The ends lost 5 bases at V and 4 bases at J; junction bases unmatched: 10. As for this clonotype: Its antigen is not identified.

A sample-barcoded 5' primer and a J-beta primer mix were used in a second PCR of roughly 6 to 11 cycles. TCRdb called the 5' RACE reads again in MiXCR, with one record for every CDR3 protein. The sample has roughly 720,000 distinct CDR3 sequences; around half are singletons. The sequence was collected from a man aged 80 or over in good health. The chain couples TRBV6-5 to TRBJ2-1; 8 bases match TRBD2. Sequences were obtained from blood. CDR3 sequence: CASSISGTPYYNEQFF. The CDR3 region has the DNA TGTGCCAGCAGTATTAGCGGGACTCCTTATTACAATGAGCAGTTCTTC.